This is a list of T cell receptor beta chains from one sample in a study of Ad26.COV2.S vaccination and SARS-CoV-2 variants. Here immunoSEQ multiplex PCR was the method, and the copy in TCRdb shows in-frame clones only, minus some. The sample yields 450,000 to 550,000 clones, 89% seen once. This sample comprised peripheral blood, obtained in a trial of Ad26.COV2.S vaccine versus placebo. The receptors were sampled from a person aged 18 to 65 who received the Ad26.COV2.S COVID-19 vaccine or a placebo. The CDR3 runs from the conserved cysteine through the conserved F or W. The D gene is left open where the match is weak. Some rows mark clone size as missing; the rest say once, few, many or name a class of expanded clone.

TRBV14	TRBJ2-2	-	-	CASSQTASGRWAGELFF	TGTGCCAGCAGCCAGACGGCCTCGGGGAGGTGGGCCGGGGAGCTGTTTTTT
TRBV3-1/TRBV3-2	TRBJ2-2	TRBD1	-	CASSAQGLGTGELFF	TGTGCCAGCAGCGCACAGGGGTTGGGCACCGGGGAGCTGTTTTTT
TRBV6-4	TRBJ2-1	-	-	CASSDFGGATYNEQFF	TGTGCCAGCAGTGACTTTGGGGGAGCGACCTACAATGAGCAGTTCTTC
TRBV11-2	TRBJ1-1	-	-	CASSLHMNTEAFF	TGTGCCAGCAGCCTGCACATGAACACTGAAGCTTTCTTT
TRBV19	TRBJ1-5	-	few	CASETANQPQHF	TGTGCCAGTGAGACAGCTAATCAGCCCCAGCATTTT
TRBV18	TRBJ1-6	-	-	CASSPTGNAAGGSYNSPLHF	TGTGCCAGCTCACCCACAGGGAACGCCGCTGGGGGATCCTATAATTCACCCCTCCACTTT
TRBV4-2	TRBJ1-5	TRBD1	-	CASSQEGQVFNQPQHF	TGTGCCAGCAGCCAAGAAGGACAGGTCTTCAATCAGCCCCAGCATTTT
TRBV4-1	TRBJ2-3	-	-	CASSQVTRGGGDTQYF	TGCGCCAGCAGCCAAGTAACCCGGGGAGGAGGAGATACGCAGTATTTT
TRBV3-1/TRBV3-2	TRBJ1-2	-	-	CASRGENYGYTF	TGTGCCAGCAGGGGGGAGAACTATGGCTACACCTTC
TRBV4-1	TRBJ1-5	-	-	CASSPRDGGGNQPQHF	TGCGCCAGCAGCCCCCGGGATGGGGGAGGCAATCAGCCCCAGCATTTT
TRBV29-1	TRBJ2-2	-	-	CSVESQTPGEELFF	TGCAGCGTTGAGTCTCAGACTCCGGGTGAGGAGCTGTTTTTT
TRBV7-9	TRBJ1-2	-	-	CASSFGDGYGYTF	TGTGCCAGCAGCTTTGGGGATGGCTATGGCTACACCTTC
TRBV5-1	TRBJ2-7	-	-	CASSLSPGSYEQYF	TGCGCCAGCAGCTTGTCTCCCGGATCCTACGAGCAGTACTTC
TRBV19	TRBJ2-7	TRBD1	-	CASSIGAGQGYEQYF	TGTGCCAGTAGTATAGGGGCGGGACAGGGCTACGAGCAGTACTTC
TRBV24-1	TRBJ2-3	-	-	CATSDFALGRAVLDSTDTQYF	TGTGCCACCAGTGATTTCGCGTTGGGCCGGGCAGTTCTCGACTCCACAGATACGCAGTATTTT
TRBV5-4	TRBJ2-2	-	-	CASSFGTTANTGELFF	TGTGCCAGCAGCTTCGGGACAACCGCGAACACCGGGGAGCTGTTTTTT
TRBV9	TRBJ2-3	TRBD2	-	CASSEPGLAGGRTDTQYF	TGTGCCAGCAGCGAACCGGGACTAGCGGGAGGACGCACAGATACGCAGTATTTT
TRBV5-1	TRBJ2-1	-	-	CASSTGPLSSYNEQFF	TGCGCCAGCAGCACCGGGCCCCTAAGCTCCTACAATGAGCAGTTCTTC